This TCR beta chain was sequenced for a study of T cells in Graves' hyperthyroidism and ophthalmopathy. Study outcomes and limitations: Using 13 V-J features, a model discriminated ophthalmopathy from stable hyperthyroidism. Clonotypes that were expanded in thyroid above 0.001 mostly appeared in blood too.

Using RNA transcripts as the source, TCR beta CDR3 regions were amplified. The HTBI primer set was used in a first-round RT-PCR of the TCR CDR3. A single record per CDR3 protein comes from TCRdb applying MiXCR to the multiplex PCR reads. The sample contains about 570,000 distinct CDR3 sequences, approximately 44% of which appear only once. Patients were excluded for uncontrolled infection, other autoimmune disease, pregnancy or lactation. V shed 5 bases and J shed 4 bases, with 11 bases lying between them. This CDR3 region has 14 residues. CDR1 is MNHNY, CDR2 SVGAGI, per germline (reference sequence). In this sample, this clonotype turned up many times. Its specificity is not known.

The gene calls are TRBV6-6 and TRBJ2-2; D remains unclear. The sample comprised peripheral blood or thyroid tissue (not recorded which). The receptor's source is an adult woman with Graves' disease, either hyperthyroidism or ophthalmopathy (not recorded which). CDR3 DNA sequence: TGTGCCAGCAGTCCCAGACTGGCCACCGGGGAGCTGTTTTTT. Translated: CASSPRLATGELFF.